This entry lists 26 T cell receptor beta chains sequenced from one sample in a study of post-analysis software for immune sequencing data. TCR beta cDNA libraries included unique molecular identifiers. TCRdb reprocessed the PCR reads with MiXCR, giving one entry per CDR3 protein. The sample has some 890,000 distinct CDR3 sequences, roughly 58% seen once; the top ten hold over 4%. Study-level results: TRBV5-6, TRBV5-1 and TRBV20-1 belonged to a set of roughly 5 TRBV segments that were more frequent in patients than controls.

Their recognized antigens are unknown. Input material: blood. These receptors all stem from a girl aged 5-17 years with multiple sclerosis.

This rearrangement joins TRBV4-1 to TRBJ2-1; 10 positions agree with TRBD2. The CDR3 sequence is 17 residues long. Germline V gene lookup returns CDR1 MGHRA and CDR2 YSYEKL. Trimming took 0 bases from V and 5 from J; bases not matched to a gene: 7. CDR3 loop: CASSQEKGSGGNNEQFF. Here the CDR3 DNA reads TGCGCCAGCAGCCAAGAAAAGGGTAGCGGGGGGAACAATGAGCAGTTCTTC.

This clonotype was detected only a few times. V is TRBV12-3 or TRBV12-4 and J is TRBJ2-4; TRBD1 might be the D (6 bases). V shed 5 bases and J shed 5 bases, with 13 bases lying between them. The CDR3 covers 14 residues. Here the CDR3 DNA reads TGTGCCAGCAGTCACAGGGTTCCCCAAAACATTCAGTACTTC. Amino acid sequence: CASSHRVPQNIQYF.

Many counts were recorded for this clonotype. The gene calls are TRBV12-3 or TRBV12-4 and TRBJ1-2, with 8 bases that match TRBD1. Germline trimming cut 5 bases from V and 6 bases from J; bases unmatched to any gene: 8. This CDR3 has 14 amino acids. The DNA of the CDR3 is TGTGCCAGCAGTCCAAACAGGGGGAAGGATGGCTACACCTTC. It yields the protein CASSPNRGKDGYTF.

The chain is built from TRBV24-1 and TRBJ2-1; no clear D. CDR3 length: 13 amino acids. The V end lost 5 bases, the J end lost 2 bases, and 6 bases lay between the germline ends. Germline loops: CDR1 KGHDR, CDR2 SFDVKD. Written as DNA, the CDR3 is TGTGCCACCAGTGGGTTTCCCTACAATGAGCAGTTCTTC. Amino acid sequence: CATSGFPYNEQFF.

The rearrangement links TRBV5-1 to TRBJ2-1, with D perhaps being TRBD1 or TRBD2 (6 bases each). Deletions cut 0 bases from V and 6 bases from J, with 16 bases between. CDR3 length equals 16 residues. Germline-derived CDR1 and CDR2 are SGHRS and YFSETQ. The CDR3 DNA follows: TGCGCCAGCAGCTTGGAGGGGGGCCTGATTCGCAATGAGCAGTTCTTC. This sequence encodes CASSLEGGLIRNEQFF.

The rearrangement links TRBV20-1 to TRBJ2-1, with TRBD2 matching 10 bases. The V and J ends lost 5 bases and 0 bases, in that order; junction bases with no gene match: 10. Germline assignment: CDR1 DFQATT and CDR2 SNEGSKA (reference sequence). This CDR3 comprises 17 residues. The CDR3 here is CSAHSGRGPSSYNEQFF. The CDR3 nucleotides read TGCAGTGCTCACAGCGGGAGGGGCCCGAGCTCCTACAATGAGCAGTTCTTC.

V and J are TRBV5-1 and TRBJ2-3; D gene uncertain. CDR3 length equals 15 residues. V shed 1 base and J shed 4 bases, with 13 bases lying between them. Germline V gene lookup returns CDR1 SGHRS and CDR2 YFSETQ. The CDR3 loop reads CASSLKSVSPDTQYF. As DNA, the CDR3 is TGCGCCAGCAGCTTGAAGAGCGTTTCCCCAGATACGCAGTATTTT.

The genes are TRBV7-2 and TRBJ1-2; 7 bases fit TRBD1. V gave up 5 bases and J gave up 6 bases; unmatched junction bases: 3. CDR1 SGHTA and CDR2 FQGNSA come from the germline V gene. The CDR3 is 12 amino acids. In DNA, the CDR3 is TGTGCCAGCAGCGCAGGGGGGAATGGCTACACCTTC. This sequence encodes CASSAGGNGYTF.

V is TRBV15 and J is TRBJ1-1; unclear D gene. The CDR3 has 14 amino acids. Germline CDR1 LNHNV, CDR2 YYDKDF (reference sequence). Trimming left V 1 base short and J 4 bases short, with 10 bases between. The CDR3 nucleotides are TGTGCCACCAGCAGAGCGAGCGCCGGCACTGAAGCTTTCTTT. Translated, it gives CATSRASAGTEAFF.

This clonotype was seen only a few times. For the CDR3, the DNA is TGTGCCAGCAGCGAGGGCCCTAACACTGAAGCTTTCTTT. Translated: CASSEGPNTEAFF. The genes are TRBV11-2 and TRBJ1-1; D remains unclear. CDR3 length: 13 residues. Trimming took 5 bases from V and 2 from J, leaving 9 bases between them. The germline gives CDR1 SGHAT, CDR2 FQNNGV.

The table lists this clonotype with a few counts. The rearrangement joins TRBV5-1 to TRBJ1-2; maybe TRBD1 (5 bases). CDR1 is SGHRS and CDR2 is YFSETQ in the germline V gene. The CDR3 length is 11 residues. The V gene lost 9 bases and the J gene lost 4 bases, with 10 bases spanning the gap. Here the CDR3 reads CATRGAYGYTF. CDR3 nucleotides: TGCGCCACAAGGGGAGCCTATGGCTACACCTTC.

The rearrangement links TRBV2 to TRBJ2-7, with a weak D call TRBD2 (6 bases). The V end was cut by 7 bases, the J end by 4 bases, with 14 bases between. The CDR3 has 13 residues. The germline V gene has CDR1 SNHLY and CDR2 FYNNEI. The CDR3 spells CASKSGLKYEQYF. The CDR3 DNA reads TGTGCCAGCAAGAGCGGGTTAAAGTACGAGCAGTACTTC.

This chain connects TRBV20-1 to TRBJ2-3; maybe TRBD2 (5 bases). Germline loops: CDR1 DFQATT, CDR2 SNEGSKA (reference sequence). This CDR3 contains 15 residues. The ends were cut back, 3 bases at V and 2 bases at J, with 15 bases in the middle. The CDR3 sequence: CSASTEEPNTDTQYF. CDR3 DNA sequence: TGCAGTGCTAGTACGGAGGAGCCAAACACAGATACGCAGTATTTT.

The chain joins TRBV2 to TRBJ2-5; no clear D gene. The J call is doubtful: the DNA matches TRBJ2-7 better. Germline CDR1 reads SNHLY; CDR2 reads FYNNEI. CDR3 length equals 11 residues. The CDR3 DNA follows: TGTGCCAGCGGGTTATGGAACGAGCAGTACTTC. It codes for CASGLWNEQYF.

J is TRBJ1-2 and V is TRBV4-2; a possible D gene is TRBD1 (6 bases). V lost 4 bases and J 0 bases, leaving 18 bases between the germline ends. Germline V gives CDR1 LGHNA, CDR2 YNFKEQ. The CDR3 is 17 residues long. CDR3 DNA: TGTGCCAGCAGCCGAGACCTACAGGGATATACTAACTATGGCTACACCTTC. It specifies CASSRDLQGYTNYGYTF.

The chain employs TRBV5-6 and TRBJ2-7, with TRBD2 as a possible D gene (5 bases). Between the trimmed V and J ends, which lost 4 bases and 7 bases, there was a span of 18 bases. The CDR3 is 14 amino acids. Germline CDR1 SGHDT, CDR2 YYEEEE. The CDR3 bases are TGTGCCAGCAGCCCCTTCTGGGCATCGGGAGAGCAGTACTTC. This encodes CASSPFWASGEQYF. The full variable domain, rest sourced from reference TRBV5-6 and TRBJ2-7, is DAGVTQSPTHLIKTRGQQVTLRCSPKSGHDTVSWYQQALGQGPQFIFQYYEEEERQRGNFPDRFSGHQFPNYSSELNVNALLLGDSALYLCASSPFWASGEQYFGPGTRLTVT.

V gene TRBV9 combines with J gene TRBJ2-3, with a possible D match to TRBD2 (6 bases). Trimming pared 2 bases from V and 4 bases from J, leaving 11 bases between. This CDR3 is 14 amino acids long. Germline values: CDR1 SGDLS, CDR2 YYNGEE. DNA of the CDR3: TGTGCCAGCAGCGTTAGCGGTGACCCAGATACGCAGTATTTT. Its translation is CASSVSGDPDTQYF.

The chain is built from TRBV5-6 and TRBJ2-3; D remains unclear. Between the trimmed V and J ends, which lost 4 bases and 0 bases, there was a span of 12 bases. Per germline, CDR1 SGHDT and CDR2 YYEEEE. The CDR3 runs to 15 residues. The chain's CDR3 is CASSLEPASTDTQYF. The CDR3 DNA is TGTGCCAGCAGCCTGGAGCCAGCTAGCACAGATACGCAGTATTTT.

This clonotype was counted a few times. The gene calls are TRBV7-9 and TRBJ1-1; D is ambiguous. The V end was cut by 4 bases, the J end by 0 bases, with 6 bases between. The CDR3 has 13 amino acids. Germline CDR1 is SEHNR and CDR2 is FQNEAQ (reference sequence). The CDR3 DNA is TGTGCCAGCAGCTCGCTCGTGAACACTGAAGCTTTCTTT. Translated: CASSSLVNTEAFF.

This clonotype was recorded once. The rearrangement links TRBV2 to TRBJ1-2; no firm D call. Germline lookup yields CDR1 SNHLY and CDR2 FYNNEI. CDR3 length: 13 amino acids. V was pared by 3 bases and J by 8 bases, with 13 bases between. The CDR3 is CASSDDGVGGYTF. The CDR3 DNA reads TGTGCCAGCAGTGATGATGGGGTGGGGGGCTACACCTTC.

Only a few counts were recorded for this clonotype. This sequence joins TRBV27 and TRBJ2-5, with no clear D. The germline V gene encodes CDR1 MNHEY and CDR2 SMNVEV (reference sequence). The V end lost 5 bases, the J end lost 5 bases, and 9 bases lay between the germline ends. CDR3 length: 12 amino acids. The CDR3 sequence: CASSTIGETQYF. In nucleotides, the CDR3 is TGTGCCAGCAGTACGATCGGGGAGACCCAGTACTTC.

The CDR3, as DNA: TGTGCCAGCAGCCTCGGGTGGGACGTGGCTGGGGCCAACGTCCTGACTTTC. Its protein product is CASSLGWDVAGANVLTF. V usage is TRBV11-2 and J usage is TRBJ2-6, with D tentatively TRBD1 or TRBD2 (5 bases each). The CDR3 consists of 17 residues. The V gene's germline CDR1 is SGHAT and CDR2 FQNNGV. Deletions cut 5 bases from V and 2 bases from J, with 16 bases between.

This clonotype was detected only a few times. The chain couples TRBV3-1 to TRBJ2-6, with TRBD1 matching 10 bases. The V gene's germline CDR1 is LGHDT and CDR2 YNNKEL (reference sequence). This CDR3 has 18 amino acids. V lost 5 bases and J lost 4; bases outside the gene matches: 11. CDR3 amino acids: CASSDRDRGLRGANVLTF. The CDR3 coding sequence is TGTGCCAGCAGCGACCGGGACAGGGGCTTACGAGGGGCCAACGTCCTGACTTTC.

The rearrangement links TRBV7-8 to TRBJ2-5; D is ambiguous. The DNA matches TRBJ2-7 better at its end, which makes the J call doubtful. CDR1 is SGHVS and CDR2 is FQNEAQ in the germline V gene. The CDR3 extends over 12 amino acids. CDR3 sequence: CASSLSRPEQYF. CDR3 DNA: TGTGCCAGCAGCTTATCCAGACCCGAGCAGTACTTC.

The V gene is TRBV28, the J gene TRBJ1-5, with unresolved D. The germline V gene has CDR1 MDHEN and CDR2 SYDVKM. The length of the CDR3 is 13 residues. Trimming took 9 bases from V and 2 from J, leaving 11 bases between them. CDR3 nucleotides: TGTGCCAGTCTCAGGCAGGGCAATCAGCCCCAGCATTTT. Translated: CASLRQGNQPQHF. The full variable domain, its missing parts supplied by reference TRBV28 and TRBJ1-5, is DVKVTQSSRYLVKRTGEKVFLECVQDMDHENMFWYRQDPGLGLRLIYFSYDVKMKEKGDIPEGYSVSREKKERFSLILESASTNQTSMYLCASLRQGNQPQHFGDGTRLSIL.

The rearrangement links TRBV27 to TRBJ2-4, with TRBD2 identical over 9 bases. The tail of the sequence fits TRBJ2-7 better, so the J call may be wrong. The CDR3 has 13 amino acids. Germline CDR1 and CDR2: MNHEY and SMNVEV (reference sequence). CDR3 amino acids: CASSFGTSNEQYF. The CDR3, as DNA: TGTGCCAGCAGTTTCGGGACTAGCAACGAGCAGTACTTC.